The clone carrying this T cell receptor (beta chain) was counted only a few times. The data are from a study of Ad26.COV2.S vaccination and SARS-CoV-2 variants. Study overall: Intramuscular Ad26.COV2.S doses were given once or twice, 56 days apart.

As to treatment: roughly 19 received Ad26.COV2.S at low or high dose, single or two shots; several received placebo; per-sample allocation not given. The study sampled participants on day 63 after the first vaccine or placebo injection. An Ad26 vector carrying the Wuhan-strain SARS-CoV-2 spike served as the vaccine. CDR1 is SGHTA and CDR2 is FQGNSA in the germline V gene. The V end was cut by 1 base, the J end by 2 bases, with 6 bases between. This CDR3 comprises 14 residues. Sequencing used immunoSEQ multiplex PCR; TCRdb keeps in-frame clones, though not all of them. Of 380,000 or so clones in the sample, around four fifths were seen once.

Sample: peripheral blood, taken in a trial of Ad26.COV2.S vaccine versus placebo. This chain links TRBV7-2 with TRBJ1-3; no reliable D call. The receptor was isolated from a person between 18 and 59 years old who received the Ad26.COV2.S COVID-19 vaccine or a placebo. The CDR3 nucleotides are TGTGCCAGCAGCTTAGGGGGTCCTGGAAACACCATATATTTT. It translates to CASSLGGPGNTIYF.